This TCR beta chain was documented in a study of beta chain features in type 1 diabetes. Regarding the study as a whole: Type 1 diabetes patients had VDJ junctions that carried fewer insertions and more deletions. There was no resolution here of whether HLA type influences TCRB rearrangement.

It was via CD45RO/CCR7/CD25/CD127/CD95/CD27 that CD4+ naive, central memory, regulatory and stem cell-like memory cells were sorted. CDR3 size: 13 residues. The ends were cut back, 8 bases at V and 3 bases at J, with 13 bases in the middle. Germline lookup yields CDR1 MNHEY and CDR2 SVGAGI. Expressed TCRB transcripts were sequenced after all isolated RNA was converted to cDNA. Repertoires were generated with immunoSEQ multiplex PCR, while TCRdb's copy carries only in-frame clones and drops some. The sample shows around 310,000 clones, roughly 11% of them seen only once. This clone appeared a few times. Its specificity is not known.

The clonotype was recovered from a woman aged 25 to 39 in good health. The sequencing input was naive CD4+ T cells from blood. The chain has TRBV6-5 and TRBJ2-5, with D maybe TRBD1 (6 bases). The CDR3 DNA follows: TGTGCCAGCCGAAGGGCAGGGGAAGAGACCCAGTACTTC. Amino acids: CASRRAGEETQYF.